This T cell receptor beta chain is drawn from a study of cytotoxic CD8 clonotypes in ibrutinib-treated CLL. Background on the study: The sample average was 255,043 productive templates and 100,000 or so productive rearrangements.

The CDR3 has 16 residues. Germline V gene data show CDR1 as SGDLS and CDR2 as YYNGEE. V gave up 5 bases and J gave up 5 bases, with 22 bases separating them. Profiling relied on immunoSEQ multiplex PCR, and the TCRdb table lists in-frame clones only, not all of them. The table has 250,000 to 350,000 clones, approximately 76% seen once. The specimen comprised PBMCs, sampled at disease progression, from a patient treated with ibrutinib. The clonotype originates from a human donor with chronic lymphocytic leukemia. The chain is built from TRBV9 and TRBJ2-5, with D uncertain. The CDR3 sequence is CASSPIPRGPGETQYF. In DNA, the CDR3 is TGTGCCAGCAGTCCCATACCTCGTGGGCCCGGGGAGACCCAGTACTTC.